The next 16 T cell receptor beta chains were all read from a single sample in a study of shared clonotypes between healthy human individuals. The protocol was immunoSEQ multiplex PCR, while the TCRdb copy is restricted to in-frame clones and leaves out a portion. The sample consists of over a million clones, roughly 96% of them appearing once. Sequences were obtained from naive CD4+ T cells sorted from blood. Subset meaning: CD45RA+ positively selected. The receptors come from a man in his thirties or forties in good health.

The rearrangement links TRBV28 to TRBJ1-5; TRBD1 is a possible D gene (5 bases). The CDR3 totals 13 residues. The V end lost 6 bases, the J end lost 7 bases, and 13 bases lay between the germline ends. Germline V lookup: CDR1 MDHEN, CDR2 SYDVKM. DNA for the CDR3: TGTGCCAGCAGGGGGGAAAGCCACCAGCCCCAGCATTTT. This encodes CASRGESHQPQHF.

This clone was recorded once. The chain employs TRBV5-4 and TRBJ2-1, with D maybe TRBD2 (5 bases). The CDR3 contains 15 residues. Germline CDR1 reads SGHNT; CDR2 reads YYREEE (reference sequence). Deletions cut 7 bases from V and 1 base from J, with 15 bases between. The CDR3 spells CASSSPRGSYNEQFF. CDR3 in DNA: TGTGCCAGCTCCTCCCCGCGCGGGTCCTACAATGAGCAGTTCTTC.

Remarks on this clone: Other DNA variants within this sample encode the same CDR3. The rearrangement links TRBV10-3 to TRBJ2-1; D not certain. Germline loops: CDR1 ENHRY, CDR2 SYGVKD. There are 11 residues in the CDR3. Trimming stripped 3 bases from V and 7 bases from J, with 4 bases between. The CDR3: CAISESNEQFF. For the CDR3, the DNA is TGTGCCATCAGTGAATCAAATGAGCAGTTCTTC.

This clone came up once. The rearrangement joins TRBV5-1 to TRBJ1-1; no clear D. Between the trimmed V and J ends, which lost 1 base and 6 bases, there was a span of 13 bases. The germline CDR1 and CDR2 sequences are SGHRS and YFSETQ. CDR3 size: 14 residues. The CDR3 reads CASSLRLPGPEAFF. In DNA, the CDR3 is TGCGCCAGCAGCTTGAGACTCCCCGGGCCTGAAGCTTTCTTT.

To note about this clone: This same CDR3 is encoded by further DNA sequences in the sample. V and J are TRBV5-1 and TRBJ2-5, with no clear D. V gave up 0 bases and J gave up 2 bases, with 8 bases separating them. CDR1 and CDR2 from the germline V gene are SGHRS and YFSETQ. The CDR3 contains 14 residues. CDR3 DNA sequence: TGCGCCAGCAGCTTGGCCGGAAGTCAAGAGACCCAGTACTTC. This gives the protein CASSLAGSQETQYF. Full variable domain (missing parts from reference TRBV5-1 and TRBJ2-5): KAGVTQTPRYLIKTRGQQVTLSCSPISGHRSVSWYQQTPGQGLQFLFEYFSETQRNKGNFPGRFSGRQFSNSRSEMNVSTLELGDSALYLCASSLAGSQETQYFGPGTRLLVL.

The chain employs TRBV28 and TRBJ2-4; tentative D call: TRBD2 (5 bases). The CDR3 consists of 12 residues. The V gene lost 10 bases and the J gene lost 9 bases, with 16 bases spanning the gap. Per the germline V gene, CDR1 is MDHEN and CDR2 is SYDVKM. DNA of the CDR3: TGTGCCACTCGGACTGGAGTAGGCATTCAGTACTTC. Its protein product is CATRTGVGIQYF.

The chain is built from TRBV7-6 and TRBJ2-5; D possibly corresponds to TRBD1 (6 bases). CDR1 and CDR2 from the germline V gene are SGHVS and FNYEAQ. Trimming stripped 1 base from V and 4 bases from J, with 10 bases between. This CDR3 has 14 residues. The DNA for the CDR3 is TGTGCCAGCAGCTTAGTGGACAGTCGAGAGACCCAGTACTTC. This translates into CASSLVDSRETQYF.

This clone was observed once. The genes are TRBV5-1 and TRBJ2-5; D uncertain. The germline V gene encodes CDR1 SGHRS and CDR2 YFSETQ. This CDR3 has 13 residues. Trimming left V 1 base short and J 4 bases short, with 8 bases between. The CDR3 DNA sequence: TGCGCCAGCAGCTTGCGCGGCGGAGAGACCCAGTACTTC. Its translation: CASSLRGGETQYF.

The chain uses TRBV28 and TRBJ2-1; 9 bases fit TRBD1. From germline, CDR1 is MDHEN and CDR2 SYDVKM. The CDR3 totals 16 residues. Unmatched junction bases numbered 5, after V lost 5 bases and J lost 0 bases. This CDR3 is CASSIGQGSSYNEQFF. The CDR3 region has the DNA TGTGCCAGCAGTATCGGACAGGGGAGCTCCTACAATGAGCAGTTCTTC.

This chain links TRBV25-1 with TRBJ2-2, with D possibly being TRBD1 (5 bases). The V gene lost 5 bases and the J gene lost 6 bases, with 13 bases spanning the gap. Germline CDR1 and CDR2: MGHDK and SYGVNS. The CDR3 runs to 14 residues. In DNA, the CDR3 is TGTGCCAGCAGTCAACTCAGGGATCCCGGGGAGCTGTTTTTT. It yields the protein CASSQLRDPGELFF.

Only one count was recorded for this clone. J is TRBJ2-7 and V is TRBV2; no clear D gene. This CDR3 region has 12 residues. The V end lost 6 bases, the J end lost 5 bases, and 11 bases lay between the germline ends. Germline assignment: CDR1 SNHLY and CDR2 FYNNEI. The CDR3 region is CASRGPKHEQYF. The CDR3 nucleotides read TGTGCCAGCAGAGGACCCAAACACGAGCAGTACTTC.

The chain employs TRBV18 and TRBJ1-5; 7 nucleotides align to TRBD1. The CDR3 runs 15 residues. Trimming cost V 1 base and J 5 bases; bases outside gene matches: 5. The germline CDR1 and CDR2 sequences are KGHSH and LQKENI. The CDR3 DNA reads TGTGCCAGCTCACCACTGACAGGGACGGATCAGCCCCAGCATTTT. This codes for CASSPLTGTDQPQHF.

The CDR3 region has the DNA TGTGCCAGCTCACCAAGCGGGAGTAGAAACATTCAGTACTTC. Protein sequence: CASSPSGSRNIQYF. The chain links TRBV18 to TRBJ2-4, with TRBD2 identical over 8 bases. The trim removed 2 bases at V and 6 bases at J, leaving 3 bases unmatched. The CDR3 covers 14 residues. Per the germline V gene, CDR1 is KGHSH and CDR2 is LQKENI.

V gene TRBV18 combines with J gene TRBJ2-5; maybe TRBD1 (5 bases). CDR1 and CDR2 (germline): KGHSH, LQKENI. Trimming cost V 3 bases and J 3 bases, with 14 bases left between them. The CDR3 runs to 15 residues. This CDR3 is CASSPQTVSKETQYF. For the CDR3, the DNA is TGTGCCAGCTCACCGCAGACAGTATCTAAAGAGACCCAGTACTTC.

V and J are TRBV7-9 and TRBJ2-3; TRBD2 matches 7 bases. Germline CDR1 and CDR2: SEHNR and FQNEAQ (reference sequence). V lost 6 bases, J lost 5 bases, and 17 bases stayed unmatched. This CDR3 contains 17 residues. This CDR3 reads CASSLFVGPASGDTQYF. The CDR3 nucleotides read TGTGCCAGCAGTCTATTTGTGGGGCCAGCTAGCGGAGATACGCAGTATTTT.

The chain employs TRBV9 and TRBJ2-1; no reliable D call. Germline V CDR1 and CDR2: SGDLS, YYNGEE. The CDR3 is 14 residues long. The V end lost 0 bases, the J end lost 8 bases, and 12 bases lay between the germline ends. This CDR3 reads CASSVAIANDEQFF. CDR3 nucleotides: TGTGCCAGCAGCGTAGCAATAGCTAACGATGAGCAGTTCTTC.